The 21 T cell receptor beta chains below were found in one sample sequenced in a study of blood T cell repertoires in COVID-19. Profiled with immunoSEQ multiplex PCR; TCRdb holds only in-frame clones, not every one. The profile shows about 110,000 clones, around 83% of them singletons. Sequences were obtained from peripheral blood. The source of these receptors is a woman aged 70-85 years with acute or convalescent COVID-19.

The chain recombines TRBV30 with TRBJ2-7; 12 bases line up with TRBD1. CDR1 GTSNPN and CDR2 SVGIG come from the germline V gene (reference sequence). The trim removed 5 bases at V and 6 bases at J, leaving 8 bases unmatched. This CDR3 is built from 14 residues. CDR3 nucleotide sequence: TGTGCCTGGGGAGGGGGACAGGGGGCGAGCGAGCAGTACTTC. Amino acid sequence: CAWGGGQGASEQYF. Filled out from reference TRBV30 and TRBJ2-7, the complete variable domain reads SQTIHQWPATLVQPVGSPLSLECTVEGTSNPNLYWYRQAAGRGLQLLFYSVGIGQISSEVPQNLSASRPQDRQFILSSKKLLLSDSGFYLCAWGGGQGASEQYFGPGTRLTVT.

The chain couples TRBV7-8 to TRBJ2-1; possible D gene TRBD2, 6 bases. This CDR3 spans 15 amino acids. V gave up 5 bases and J gave up 2 bases, with 13 bases separating them. Per the germline V gene, CDR1 is SGHVS and CDR2 is FQNEAQ. The CDR3 nucleotides read TGTGCCAGCAGCCCCACGGAGGGCCCCTACAATGAGCAGTTCTTC. Encoded protein: CASSPTEGPYNEQFF.

This chain uses TRBV19 with TRBJ2-5; 9 bases are shared with TRBD2. The CDR3 consists of 15 residues. The ends lost 3 bases at V and 4 bases at J; junction bases unmatched: 6. Germline CDR1 and CDR2: LNHDA and SQIVND (reference sequence). DNA for the CDR3: TGTGCCAGTAGTATCGGACTAGCGAGTGGAGAGACCCAGTACTTC. The encoded protein is CASSIGLASGETQYF.

The rearrangement links TRBV10-3 to TRBJ2-7, with a possible D match to TRBD1 (6 bases). The germline gives CDR1 ENHRY, CDR2 SYGVKD. V lost 1 base and J lost 2, with 9 bases in between. The CDR3 totals 14 residues. The CDR3 DNA is TGTGCCATCAGTGAGTGGGACAAGGCCTACGAGCAGTACTTC. Its protein is CAISEWDKAYEQYF.

A few counts support this clone. The CDR3 nucleotides are TGTGCCAGCAGCTTCCCCGGGACAGGGCGCAATGAGCAGTTCTTC. As protein: CASSFPGTGRNEQFF. J is TRBJ2-1 and V is TRBV7-2, with 9 bases identical to TRBD1. The CDR3 has 15 residues. Germline V gene lookup returns CDR1 SGHTA and CDR2 FQGNSA. The V and J ends lost 3 bases and 6 bases, in that order; junction bases with no gene match: 6. Full variable domain (rest looked up from reference TRBV7-2 and TRBJ2-1): GAGVSQSPSNKVTEKGKDVELRCDPISGHTALYWYRQSLGQGLEFLIYFQGNSAPDKSGLPSDRFSAERTGGSVSTLTIQRTQQEDSAVYLCASSFPGTGRNEQFFGPGTRLTVL.

J is TRBJ2-1 and V is TRBV6-5, with 9 bases aligning to TRBD1. Trimming cost V 6 bases and J 7 bases; bases outside gene matches: 7. The V gene's germline CDR1 is MNHEY and CDR2 SVGAGI. The CDR3 runs to 14 residues. The CDR3 bases are TGTGCCAGCAGGGGACAGGGAGTATGGAATGAGCAGTTCTTC. As protein: CASRGQGVWNEQFF.

The chain has TRBV5-4 and TRBJ2-1; D call uncertain. Trimming cost V 0 bases and J 8 bases, with 9 bases left between them. The length of the CDR3 is 13 residues. CDR1 is SGHNT and CDR2 is YYREEE in the germline V gene (reference sequence). The CDR3 loop is CASSLVAPDEQFF. The CDR3 region has the DNA TGTGCCAGCAGCTTGGTGGCTCCCGATGAGCAGTTCTTC.

The chain has TRBV7-8 and TRBJ2-7; D is uncertain. Per germline, CDR1 SGHVS and CDR2 FQNEAQ. The CDR3 spans 14 residues. V was shortened by 3 bases and J by 3 bases, with 12 bases between the two germline ends. For the CDR3, the DNA is TGTGCCAGCAGCTTGACATCGACCGACTACGAGCAGTACTTC. Translation: CASSLTSTDYEQYF.

The V call is TRBV3-1 (or the pseudogene TRBV3-2), the J call TRBJ2-4; 12 nucleotides match TRBD2. Trimming removed 4 bases from V and 0 bases from J; junction bases left unmatched: 10. This CDR3 has 19 residues. Germline V gene data show CDR1 as LGHDT and CDR2 as YNNKEL (reference sequence). The CDR3 sequence: CASSLMTSGGRGAKNIQYF. In nucleotides, the CDR3 is TGTGCCAGCAGCCTAATGACTAGCGGGGGCCGGGGAGCCAAAAACATTCAGTACTTC.

The chain uses TRBV5-1 and TRBJ2-1; 8 bases align to TRBD2. Germline V CDR1 and CDR2: SGHRS, YFSETQ. J lost 5 bases, V lost 5 bases, and 9 bases had no gene match. The CDR3 has 15 residues. CDR3 sequence reads: CASRLTGGLNNEQFF. For the CDR3, the DNA is TGCGCCAGCAGGTTGACGGGGGGGCTGAACAATGAGCAGTTCTTC.

The V call is TRBV7-2, the J call TRBJ2-7; 9 nucleotides agree with TRBD1. Germline V CDR1 and CDR2: SGHTA, FQGNSA. Unmatched junction bases numbered 3, after V lost 0 bases and J lost 0 bases. The CDR3 sequence is 16 residues long. In DNA, the CDR3 is TGTGCCAGCAGCTTAGCAGGGACAGGGCTCTCCTACGAGCAGTACGTC. Residues: CASSLAGTGLSYEQYV.

The chain is built from TRBV6-6 and TRBJ2-2; the D gene is possibly TRBD1 (5 bases). The CDR3 is made up of 15 amino acids. V was cut by 2 bases and J by 4 bases, with 11 bases left in between. The germline CDR1 and CDR2 sequences are MNHNY and SVGAGI (reference sequence). This CDR3 is CASSYDSKGTGELFF. The CDR3 nucleotides are TGTGCCAGCAGTTACGACAGCAAAGGCACCGGGGAGCTGTTTTTT.

This clone appeared once. The chain joins TRBV7-8 to TRBJ2-2, with D perhaps TRBD2 (6 bases). The germline V gene has CDR1 SGHVS and CDR2 FQNEAQ. CDR3 length equals 13 residues. Trimming pared 6 bases from V and 2 bases from J, leaving 7 bases between. The DNA for the CDR3 is TGTGCCAGCAGGGGAGGAAACACCGGGGAGCTGTTTTTT. Its protein is CASRGGNTGELFF.

The J gene is TRBJ2-2, the V gene TRBV6-2 or TRBV6-3; TRBD2 is a possible D gene (5 bases). Germline V gene lookup returns CDR1 MNHEY and CDR2 SVGEGT. The CDR3 consists of 15 residues. V lost 2 bases and J lost 4, with 11 bases in between. DNA for the CDR3: TGTGCCAGCAGTTACGCTGGGAGAGGCACCGGGGAGCTGTTTTTT. It codes for CASSYAGRGTGELFF.

The chain uses TRBV6-6 and TRBJ1-2, with 10 nucleotides matching TRBD1. Germline CDR1 and CDR2: MNHNY and SVGAGI (reference sequence). V shed 6 bases and J 5 bases; nucleotides not matched to a gene: 6. The CDR3 spans 14 residues. The CDR3 sequence: CASRTGQGVYGYTF. In DNA form, the CDR3 reads TGTGCCAGCAGGACCGGACAGGGGGTATATGGCTACACCTTC.

The chain couples TRBV6-5 to TRBJ2-2; TRBD1 agrees at 8 bases. The ends lost 6 bases at V and 0 bases at J; junction bases unmatched: 3. The CDR3 has 15 amino acids. Germline assignment: CDR1 MNHEY and CDR2 SVGAGI. CDR3 amino acids: CASRTGQANTGELFF. DNA of the CDR3: TGTGCCAGCAGGACGGGACAGGCGAACACCGGGGAGCTGTTTTTT.

V is TRBV15 and J is TRBJ2-3; TRBD2 agrees at 7 bases. The CDR3 covers 14 residues. The germline CDR1 and CDR2 sequences are LNHNV and YYDKDF (reference sequence). After removal of 5 bases from V and 4 bases from J, the junction contained 6 bases not matched to a gene. The CDR3 reads CATSPSGAADTQYF. The DNA of the CDR3 is TGTGCCACCAGCCCCAGCGGGGCGGCAGATACGCAGTATTTT. Supplemented by reference TRBV15 and TRBJ2-3, the full variable domain reads DAMVIQNPRYQVTQFGKPVTLSCSQTLNHNVMYWYQQKSSQAPKLLFHYYDKDFNNEADTPDNFQSRRPNTSFCFLDIRSPGLGDTAMYLCATSPSGAADTQYFGPGTRLTVL.

CDR3 amino acids: CASSSASFDRENTIYF. The CDR3 bases are TGTGCCAGCAGCTCAGCCAGTTTCGACAGGGAAAACACCATATATTTT. This chain joins TRBV7-9 and TRBJ1-3; 7 bases align to TRBD1. This CDR3 has 16 amino acids. The germline V gene has CDR1 SEHNR and CDR2 FQNEAQ (reference sequence). V lost 4 bases, J lost 6 bases, and 12 bases stayed unmatched.

V and J are TRBV7-2 and TRBJ2-3; D might be TRBD1 (6 bases). The CDR3 runs 15 residues. The V and J ends lost 5 bases and 0 bases respectively, with 12 bases between them. Per the germline V gene, CDR1 is SGHTA and CDR2 is FQGNSA. CDR3 protein: CASSLDRSSTDTQYF. CDR3 nucleotide sequence: TGTGCCAGCAGCCTCGACAGGTCGAGCACAGATACGCAGTATTTT.

V and J are TRBV6-6 and TRBJ2-7, with 8 bases fitting TRBD2. Germline values: CDR1 MNHNY, CDR2 SVGAGI (reference sequence). This CDR3 is 15 amino acids long. The trim removed 6 bases at V and 2 bases at J, leaving 9 bases unmatched. The CDR3 spells CASRPLAGNTYEQYF. CDR3 DNA sequence: TGTGCCAGCAGGCCCCTAGCGGGTAATACCTACGAGCAGTACTTC.

The count of this clone is one. The chain links TRBV28 to TRBJ1-2, with 8 positions matching TRBD1. This CDR3 spans 15 amino acids. V lost 1 base and J lost 5; bases outside the gene matches: 6. Per the germline V gene, CDR1 is MDHEN and CDR2 is SYDVKM. The DNA for the CDR3 is TGTGCCAGCAGTTTATTACAGGGGGTTATTTATGGCTACACCTTC. The encoded protein is CASSLLQGVIYGYTF.